This TCR beta chain was obtained from a study of OX40 agonist ivuxolimab in advanced cancers. Across the whole study: Patients were infused with ivuxolimab every 2 weeks at 0.01 to 10 mg/kg. Past anti-PD-1, anti-PD-L1 or anti-CTLA-4 therapy was accepted, and approximately 37% had received some. Three patients had partial responses: one hepatocellular carcinoma, two cutaneous melanoma. Broader study findings: Blood T cells, both CD4+ and CD8+, expanded clonally by week 6 at 0.1 to 3.0 mg/kg.

With regard to this clone: Its antigen remains unknown.

The table came from immunoSEQ multiplex PCR; TCRdb's copy has only in-frame clones and leaves some out. The sample lists 66,000 or so clones, 85% occurring once. Germline lookup yields CDR1 SGHRS and CDR2 YFSETQ. Trimming took off 0 bases at V and 1 base at J, with 12 bases between the two ends. The CDR3 sequence is 16 residues long. V is TRBV5-1 and J is TRBJ2-3; D may correspond to TRBD1 or TRBD2 (5 bases each). Sequences were derived from CD4+ or CD8+ T cells sorted from blood, sampled in a trial of the OX40 agonist ivuxolimab. This receptor was taken from an adult with an advanced solid tumor such as melanoma, head and neck, liver or kidney cancer. The CDR3 loop reads CASSLGGNSGTDTQYF. The CDR3 DNA is TGCGCCAGCAGCTTGGGGGGGAATTCGGGCACAGATACGCAGTATTTT.